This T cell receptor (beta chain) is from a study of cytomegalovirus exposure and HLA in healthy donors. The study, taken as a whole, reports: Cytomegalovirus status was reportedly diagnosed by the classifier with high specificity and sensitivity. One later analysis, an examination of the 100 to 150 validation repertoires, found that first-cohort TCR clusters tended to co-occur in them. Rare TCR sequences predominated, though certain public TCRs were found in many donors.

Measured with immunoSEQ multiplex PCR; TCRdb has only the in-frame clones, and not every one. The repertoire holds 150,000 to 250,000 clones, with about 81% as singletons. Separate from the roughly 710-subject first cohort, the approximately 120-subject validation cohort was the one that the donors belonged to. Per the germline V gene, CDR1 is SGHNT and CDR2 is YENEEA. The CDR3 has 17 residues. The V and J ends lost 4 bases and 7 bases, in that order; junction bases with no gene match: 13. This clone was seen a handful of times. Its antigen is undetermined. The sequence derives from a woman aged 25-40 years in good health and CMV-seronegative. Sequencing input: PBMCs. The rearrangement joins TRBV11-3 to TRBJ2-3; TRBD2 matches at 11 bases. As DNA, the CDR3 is TGTGCCAGCAGCTACCCCCCCAGTAGCGGGAGGGCCTATACGCAGTATTTT. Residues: CASSYPPSSGRAYTQYF.